The rows below give T cell receptor beta chains drawn from one sample of a study of read filtering for tumor transcriptome and immune sequencing. Via MiXCR, TCRdb re-called the reads, giving one row per CDR3 protein. The sample has roughly 130,000 distinct CDR3 sequences, over 10% seen once. Sequencing input: a population of CD138-negative cells sorted from bone marrow. The receptors stem from a donor aged 40 or older with multiple myeloma. Both conserved end residues are part of each CDR3. The order of the fields is clone size, D gene, J gene, V gene, CDR3 DNA, CDR3 protein. D genes are given only for firm matches. The size entry is marked missing in some rows and otherwise reads once, few, many or a size class.

clone size: few; D gene: TRBD1; J gene: TRBJ1-2; V gene: TRBV14; CDR3 DNA: TGTGCCAGCAGCCAAGAGCGGACAGGGGATTCGCGCTATGGCTACACCTTC; CDR3 protein: CASSQERTGDSRYGYTF
clone size: once; D gene: TRBD2; J gene: TRBJ2-1; V gene: TRBV7-2; CDR3 DNA: TGTGCCAGCAGCTCCCCGGGACTAGCGGGGGAGAACTACAATGAGCAGTTCTTC; CDR3 protein: CASSSPGLAGENYNEQFF
clone size: many; D gene: TRBD2; J gene: TRBJ2-3; V gene: TRBV10-3; CDR3 DNA: TGTGCCATCAGTGACGGGGTTATAGCGGGAGGTTTGGATACGCAGTATTTT; CDR3 protein: CAISDGVIAGGLDTQYF
clone size: many; D gene: NA; J gene: TRBJ1-5; V gene: TRBV4-1; CDR3 DNA: TGCGCCAGCAGCCAAGATGGTTCAGTAGGGCAGCCCCAGCATTTT; CDR3 protein: CASSQDGSVGQPQHF
clone size: few; D gene: TRBD1; J gene: TRBJ1-5; V gene: TRBV19; CDR3 DNA: TGTGCCAGTAGTTTTCAACCGGGACAGGGGGGAGGTGCCCAGCATTTT; CDR3 protein: CASSFQPGQGGGAQHF
clone size: many; D gene: NA; J gene: TRBJ2-1; V gene: TRBV18; CDR3 DNA: TGTGCCAGTAGCCTCCAGGGTTACAATGAGCAGTTCTTC; CDR3 protein: CASSLQGYNEQFF
clone size: many; D gene: TRBD1; J gene: TRBJ1-6; V gene: TRBV7-2; CDR3 DNA: TGTGCCAGCAGCTTAGCGATCGGACAGGGAGGTTCACCCCTCCACTTT; CDR3 protein: CASSLAIGQGGSPLHF
clone size: NA; D gene: TRBD1; J gene: TRBJ2-1; V gene: TRBV11-3; CDR3 DNA: TGTGCCAGCAGCCCCGGACAGGCGAACGATGAGCAATTCTTC; CDR3 protein: CASSPGQANDEQFF
clone size: once; D gene: NA; J gene: TRBJ2-3; V gene: TRBV6-6; CDR3 DNA: TGTGCCAGCAGTTACTCGGGGGCCTGTCCAGATACGCAGTATTTT; CDR3 protein: CASSYSGACPDTQYF
clone size: many; D gene: NA; J gene: TRBJ2-3; V gene: TRBV19; CDR3 DNA: TGTGCCAGTAGTGCCGGAAGACAGGCTTATGCGGATACGCAGTATTTT; CDR3 protein: CASSAGRQAYADTQYF
clone size: many; D gene: NA; J gene: TRBJ2-2; V gene: TRBV10-3; CDR3 DNA: TGTGCCATCAGTGCCTCGGCGGGTAGAACCGGGGAGCTGTTTTTT; CDR3 protein: CAISASAGRTGELFF
clone size: few; D gene: NA; J gene: TRBJ2-7; V gene: TRBV7-2; CDR3 DNA: TGTGCCAGCAGCTTAGCGCCGGGCGAGCAGTACTTC; CDR3 protein: CASSLAPGEQYF
clone size: NA; D gene: TRBD1; J gene: TRBJ2-3; V gene: TRBV3-1; CDR3 DNA: TGTGCCAGCAGCGAAACAGGGGATCCCACAGATACGCAGTATTTT; CDR3 protein: CASSETGDPTDTQYF
clone size: few; D gene: NA; J gene: TRBJ1-3; V gene: TRBV12-3/TRBV12-4; CDR3 DNA: TGTGCCAGCAGTGACACCTCGAAAGGGTGGGGCACCATATATTTT; CDR3 protein: CASSDTSKGWGTIYF
clone size: few; D gene: TRBD1; J gene: TRBJ1-2; V gene: TRBV30; CDR3 DNA: TGTGCCTGGAGTGAAGACAGGGGGCCCTATGGCTACACCTTC; CDR3 protein: CAWSEDRGPYGYTF
clone size: many; D gene: NA; J gene: TRBJ2-5; V gene: TRBV6-5; CDR3 DNA: TGTGCCAGCAGGGCCGGGGTCCAAGAGACCCAGTACTTC; CDR3 protein: CASRAGVQETQYF
clone size: NA; D gene: NA; J gene: TRBJ2-5; V gene: TRBV5-1; CDR3 DNA: TGCGCCAGCAGCTTGGGGACAGCCAAAGAGACCCAGTACTTC; CDR3 protein: CASSLGTAKETQYF
clone size: many; D gene: NA; J gene: TRBJ1-5; V gene: TRBV30; CDR3 DNA: TGTGCCTGGAGTGACAGCGCTAATCAGCCCCAGCATTTT; CDR3 protein: CAWSDSANQPQHF
clone size: few; D gene: NA; J gene: TRBJ1-5; V gene: TRBV6-2/TRBV6-3; CDR3 DNA: TGTGCCAGCAGCCGTCGCAGGGGAAGCAATCAGCCCCAGCATTTT; CDR3 protein: CASSRRRGSNQPQHF
clone size: many; D gene: NA; J gene: TRBJ2-3; V gene: TRBV20-1; CDR3 DNA: TGCAGTGTTTCAGGGGAAGGTACGCAGTATTTT; CDR3 protein: CSVSGEGTQYF
clone size: many; D gene: NA; J gene: TRBJ1-1; V gene: TRBV5-5; CDR3 DNA: TGTGCCAGCAGCTTCAATCAGGGAATTACTGAAGCTTTCTTT; CDR3 protein: CASSFNQGITEAFF
clone size: many; D gene: TRBD1; J gene: TRBJ1-4; V gene: TRBV4-1; CDR3 DNA: TGCGCCAGCCAGGCCGGGACAGGGTTCGAAAAACTGTTTTTT; CDR3 protein: CASQAGTGFEKLFF
clone size: many; D gene: NA; J gene: TRBJ2-1; V gene: TRBV11-2; CDR3 DNA: TGTGCCAGCAGCCAAGGGTACAATGAGCAGTTCTTC; CDR3 protein: CASSQGYNEQFF
clone size: many; D gene: NA; J gene: TRBJ2-3; V gene: TRBV20-1; CDR3 DNA: TGCAGTGCTAGGGTAGTAGATACGCAGTATTTT; CDR3 protein: CSARVVDTQYF
clone size: many; D gene: NA; J gene: TRBJ2-1; V gene: TRBV19; CDR3 DNA: TGTGCCAGTAGTGTGTCCAGGGTGGGCGATGAGCAGTTCTTC; CDR3 protein: CASSVSRVGDEQFF
clone size: NA; D gene: NA; J gene: TRBJ2-3; V gene: TRBV12-5; CDR3 DNA: TGTGCTAGTGGTTTGGGCAGCACAGATACGCAGTATTTT; CDR3 protein: CASGLGSTDTQYF
clone size: many; D gene: TRBD2; J gene: TRBJ2-5; V gene: TRBV11-2; CDR3 DNA: TGTGCCAGCAGCTCCAGGACTAGCGGGGGGGCCAGGGAGACCCAGTACTTC; CDR3 protein: CASSSRTSGGARETQYF
clone size: few; D gene: TRBD1; J gene: TRBJ1-5; V gene: TRBV12-3/TRBV12-4; CDR3 DNA: TGTGCCAGCAGATCCGGGACAGGGGAGAATCAGCCCCAGCATTTT; CDR3 protein: CASRSGTGENQPQHF